The rows below give T cell receptor beta chains drawn from one sample of a study of cytomegalovirus exposure and HLA in healthy donors. Measured with immunoSEQ multiplex PCR; TCRdb has only the in-frame clones, and not every one. In the table there are around 140,000 clones, approximately 78% of which are singletons. The sample was PBMCs. Receptors were obtained from a young woman in good health and CMV-seropositive. CDR3s include the opening cysteine and the closing phenylalanine or tryptophan. Fields, in order: V gene, clone size, J gene, CDR3 protein. The listing skips clone size in some rows; elsewhere it reads once, few, many or a size class.

TRBV28,.,TRBJ2-7,CASSLSGGEQYF
TRBV29-1,.,TRBJ2-1,CSVDLGGGAYNEQFF
TRBV6-1,.,TRBJ2-3,CASSEVRTDTQYF
TRBV6-4,few,TRBJ1-2,CASSPGQGAEYGYTF
TRBV7-8,.,TRBJ1-6,CASSSQGPRRSYNSPLHF
TRBV5-6,.,TRBJ2-5,CASSLGGFGGLETQYF
TRBV27,.,TRBJ2-5,CASSRGGVYQETQYF
TRBV18,.,TRBJ1-6,CASSPRTAYNSPLHF
TRBV6-1,.,TRBJ1-2,CASSEAQDSVYGYTF
TRBV5-4,.,TRBJ2-4,CASSFDRGKLAKNIQYF
TRBV6-1,.,TRBJ1-3,CASSEQEAGGGNTIYF
TRBV4-3,once,TRBJ1-3,CASSPRVGNTIYF
TRBV7-2,.,TRBJ2-5,CASSLGTAQETQYF
TRBV4-2,.,TRBJ2-5,CASSQGVGGGKTQETQYF
TRBV10-3,.,TRBJ2-7,CAINGAAGSYEQYF
TRBV5-4,.,TRBJ2-4,CASSTLAGGWENIQYF
TRBV27,.,TRBJ2-1,CASSREGGGYNEQFF
TRBV4-1,.,TRBJ1-3,CASSQDWGLSGNTIYF
TRBV18,.,TRBJ1-6,CAGSPYRENSPLHF
TRBV28,.,TRBJ2-2,CASIPDGTANTGELFF
TRBV5-1,.,TRBJ1-6,CASSFRDSLNSPLHF
TRBV2,.,TRBJ1-6,CASSETRSGWGDNSPLHF
TRBV27,.,TRBJ2-5,CASSETGGRAAQYF
TRBV9,.,TRBJ2-3,CASSVGTSGGIDTQYF
TRBV6-5,.,TRBJ2-1,CASRFRAGVYNEQFF
TRBV4-3,few,TRBJ1-2,CASSQDRSLYGYTF
TRBV9,once,TRBJ2-1,CASSGDPGQRSYNEQFF
TRBV30,.,TRBJ1-5,CAWSVPGSNQPQHF
TRBV7-8,.,TRBJ1-1,CASSSTGGISLTEAFF
TRBV18,.,TRBJ1-1,CASSPIQGPDTEAFF
TRBV6-5,once,TRBJ1-2,CASRDRVEYGYTF
TRBV28,few,TRBJ2-1,CASRFDRGANHNEQFF
TRBV5-1,.,TRBJ2-2,CASSFLPGQGSTGELFF
TRBV28,.,TRBJ1-3,CASSPDLLSGNTIYF
TRBV6-6,.,TRBJ1-2,CASSPRSSRANYGYTF
TRBV4-1,.,TRBJ1-1,CASSQVGQGGAEAFF
TRBV29-1,few,TRBJ2-1,CSVAVGLLGGEQFF
TRBV18,.,TRBJ1-1,CASSLILGQENTEAFF
TRBV15,.,TRBJ2-3,CATSRDNTDTQYF
TRBV5-1,few,TRBJ1-2,CASSLSGTGGGYTF
TRBV6-4,.,TRBJ2-5,CASSDCSGGKKTQYF
TRBV29-1,once,TRBJ1-2,CSVQDRLYGYTF
TRBV9,few,TRBJ1-1,CASSVGTNLNTEAFF
TRBV7-6,.,TRBJ2-7,CASSLTAERKLGEQYF